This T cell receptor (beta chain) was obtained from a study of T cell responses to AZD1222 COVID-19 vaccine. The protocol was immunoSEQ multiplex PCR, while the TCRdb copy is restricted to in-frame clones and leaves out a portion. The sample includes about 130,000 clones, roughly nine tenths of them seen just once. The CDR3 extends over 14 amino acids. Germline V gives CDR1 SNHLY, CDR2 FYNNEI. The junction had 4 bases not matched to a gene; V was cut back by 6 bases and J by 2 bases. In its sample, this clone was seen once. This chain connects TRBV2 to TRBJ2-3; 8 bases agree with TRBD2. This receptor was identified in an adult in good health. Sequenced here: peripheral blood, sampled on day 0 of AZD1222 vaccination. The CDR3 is CASRRAGVTDTQYF. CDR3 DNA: TGTGCCAGCAGGCGAGCGGGAGTCACAGATACGCAGTATTTT.